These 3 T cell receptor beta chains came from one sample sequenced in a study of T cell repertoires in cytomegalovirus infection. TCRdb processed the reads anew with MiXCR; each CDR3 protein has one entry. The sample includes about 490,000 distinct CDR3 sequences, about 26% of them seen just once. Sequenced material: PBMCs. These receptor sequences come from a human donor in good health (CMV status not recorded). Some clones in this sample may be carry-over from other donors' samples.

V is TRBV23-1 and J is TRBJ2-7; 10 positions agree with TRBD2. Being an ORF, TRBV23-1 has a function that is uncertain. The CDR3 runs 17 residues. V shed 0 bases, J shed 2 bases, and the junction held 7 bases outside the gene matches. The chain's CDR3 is CASSQSRASGSPYEQYV. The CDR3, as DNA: TGCGCCAGCAGTCAATCTAGGGCTAGCGGGAGCCCCTACGAGCAGTACGTC.

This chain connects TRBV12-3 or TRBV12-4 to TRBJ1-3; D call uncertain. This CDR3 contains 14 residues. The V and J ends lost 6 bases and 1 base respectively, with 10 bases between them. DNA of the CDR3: TGTGCCAGCAGACCCGGGATATCTGGAAACACCATATATTTT. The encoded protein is CASRPGISGNTIYF.

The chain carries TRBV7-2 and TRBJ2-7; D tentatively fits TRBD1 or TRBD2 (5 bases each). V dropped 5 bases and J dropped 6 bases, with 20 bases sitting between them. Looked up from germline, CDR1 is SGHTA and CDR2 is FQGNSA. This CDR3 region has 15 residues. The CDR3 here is CASSPGRGSLGEQYF. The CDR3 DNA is TGTGCCAGCAGCCCGGGGCGAGGGTCACTTGGCGAGCAGTACTTC.